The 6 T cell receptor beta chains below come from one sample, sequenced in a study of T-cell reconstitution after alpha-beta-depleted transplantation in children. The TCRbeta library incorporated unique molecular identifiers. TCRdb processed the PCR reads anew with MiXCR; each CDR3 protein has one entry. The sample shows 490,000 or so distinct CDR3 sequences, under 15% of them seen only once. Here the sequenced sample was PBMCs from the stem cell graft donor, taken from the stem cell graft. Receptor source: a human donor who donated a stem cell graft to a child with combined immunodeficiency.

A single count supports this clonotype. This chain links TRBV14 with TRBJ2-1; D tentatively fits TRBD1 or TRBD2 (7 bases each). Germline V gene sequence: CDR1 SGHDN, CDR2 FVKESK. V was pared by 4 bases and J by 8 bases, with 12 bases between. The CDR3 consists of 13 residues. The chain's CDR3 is CASSRQGGDEQFF. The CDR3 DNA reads TGTGCCAGCAGCCGGCAGGGGGGGGATGAGCAGTTCTTC.

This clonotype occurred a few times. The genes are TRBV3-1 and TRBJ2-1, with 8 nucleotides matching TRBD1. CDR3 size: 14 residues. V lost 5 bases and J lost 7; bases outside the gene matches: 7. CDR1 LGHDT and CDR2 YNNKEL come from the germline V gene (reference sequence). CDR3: CASSNVGQANEQFF. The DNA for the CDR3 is TGTGCCAGCAGCAACGTGGGACAGGCTAATGAGCAGTTCTTC.

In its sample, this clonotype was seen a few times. The CDR3 sequence: CATSDIAGTGWDEQFF. The CDR3 DNA reads as TGTGCCACCAGTGATATCGCCGGGACAGGGTGGGATGAGCAGTTCTTC. The gene calls are TRBV24-1 and TRBJ2-1; TRBD1 matches at 9 bases. With V trimmed by 3 bases and J by 8 bases, 10 bases remained unmatched. Germline lookup yields CDR1 KGHDR and CDR2 SFDVKD. The CDR3 covers 16 residues.

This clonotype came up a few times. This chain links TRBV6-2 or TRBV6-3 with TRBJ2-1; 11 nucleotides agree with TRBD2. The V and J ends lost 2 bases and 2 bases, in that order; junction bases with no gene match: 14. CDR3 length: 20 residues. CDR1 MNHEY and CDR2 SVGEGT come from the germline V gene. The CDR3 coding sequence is TGTGCCAGCAGTTACCCCAGCCAAGGACGACTAGCGGGGACCTACAATGAGCAGTTCTTC. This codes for CASSYPSQGRLAGTYNEQFF.

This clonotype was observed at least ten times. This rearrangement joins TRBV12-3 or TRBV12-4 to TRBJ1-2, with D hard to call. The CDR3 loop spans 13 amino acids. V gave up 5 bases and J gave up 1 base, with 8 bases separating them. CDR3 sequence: CASSLTLNYGYTF. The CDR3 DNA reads TGTGCCAGCAGTCTTACACTTAACTATGGCTACACCTTC.

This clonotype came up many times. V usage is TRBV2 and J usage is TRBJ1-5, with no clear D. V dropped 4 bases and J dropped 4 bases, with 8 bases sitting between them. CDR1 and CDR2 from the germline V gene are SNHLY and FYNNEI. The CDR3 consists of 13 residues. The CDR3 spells CASSVFGNQPQHF. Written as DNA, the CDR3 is TGTGCCAGCAGTGTTTTCGGTAATCAGCCCCAGCATTTT. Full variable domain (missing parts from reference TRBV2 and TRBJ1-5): EPEVTQTPSHQVTQMGQEVILRCVPISNHLYFYWYRQILGQKVEFLVSFYNNEISEKSEIFDDQFSVERPDGSNFTLKIRSTKLEDSAMYFCASSVFGNQPQHFGDGTRLSIL.